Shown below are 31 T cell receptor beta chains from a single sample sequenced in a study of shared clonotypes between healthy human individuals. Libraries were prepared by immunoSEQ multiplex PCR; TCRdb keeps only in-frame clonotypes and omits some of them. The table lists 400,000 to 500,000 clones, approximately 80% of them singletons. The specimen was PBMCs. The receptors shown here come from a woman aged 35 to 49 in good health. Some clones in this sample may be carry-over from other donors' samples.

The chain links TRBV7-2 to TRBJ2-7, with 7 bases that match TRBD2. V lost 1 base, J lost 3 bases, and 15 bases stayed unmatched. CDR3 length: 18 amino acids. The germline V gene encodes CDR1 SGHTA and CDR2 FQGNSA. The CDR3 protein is CASSLVGGGPLDYYEQYF. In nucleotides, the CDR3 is TGTGCCAGCAGCTTAGTGGGGGGAGGGCCTTTAGACTACTACGAGCAGTACTTC. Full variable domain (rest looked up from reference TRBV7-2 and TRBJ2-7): GAGVSQSPSNKVTEKGKDVELRCDPISGHTALYWYRQSLGQGLEFLIYFQGNSAPDKSGLPSDRFSAERTGGSVSTLTIQRTQQEDSAVYLCASSLVGGGPLDYYEQYFGPGTRLTVT.

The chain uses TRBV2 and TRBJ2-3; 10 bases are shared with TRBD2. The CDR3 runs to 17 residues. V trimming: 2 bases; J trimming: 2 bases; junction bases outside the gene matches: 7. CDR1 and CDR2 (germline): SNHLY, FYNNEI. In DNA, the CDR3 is TGTGCCAGCAGTGAATCCCCAGCGGGAGGGTACACAGATACGCAGTATTTT. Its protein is CASSESPAGGYTDTQYF. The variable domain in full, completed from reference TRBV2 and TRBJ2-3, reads EPEVTQTPSHQVTQMGQEVILRCVPISNHLYFYWYRQILGQKVEFLVSFYNNEISEKSEIFDDQFSVERPDGSNFTLKIRSTKLEDSAMYFCASSESPAGGYTDTQYFGPGTRLTVL.

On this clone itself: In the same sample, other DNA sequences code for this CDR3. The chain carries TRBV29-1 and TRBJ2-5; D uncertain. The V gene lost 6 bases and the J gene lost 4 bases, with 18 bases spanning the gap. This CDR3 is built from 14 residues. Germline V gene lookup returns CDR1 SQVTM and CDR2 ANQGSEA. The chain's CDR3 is CSVGGQAAGETQYF. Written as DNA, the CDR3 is TGCAGCGTCGGCGGCCAGGCAGCAGGAGAGACCCAGTACTTC.

The CDR3 here is CATSRDLSSGTQRGEQYF. CDR3 DNA: TGTGCCACCAGCAGAGATCTCTCGTCCGGGACCCAGCGGGGCGAGCAGTACTTC. The chain has TRBV15 and TRBJ2-7, with 7 nucleotides matching TRBD2. CDR1 and CDR2 from the germline V gene are LNHNV and YYDKDF (reference sequence). The CDR3 loop spans 18 amino acids. Trimming cost V 0 bases and J 6 bases; bases outside gene matches: 17.

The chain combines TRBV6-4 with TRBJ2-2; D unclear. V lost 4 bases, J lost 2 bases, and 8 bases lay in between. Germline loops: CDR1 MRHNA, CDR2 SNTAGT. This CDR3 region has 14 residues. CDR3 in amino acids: CASSGQANTGELFF. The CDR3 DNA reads TGTGCCAGCAGTGGGCAGGCCAACACCGGGGAGCTGTTTTTT.

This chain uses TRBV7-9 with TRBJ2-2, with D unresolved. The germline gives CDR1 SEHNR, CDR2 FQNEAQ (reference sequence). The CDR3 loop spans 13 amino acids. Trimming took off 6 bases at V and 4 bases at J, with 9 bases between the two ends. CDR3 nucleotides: TGTGCCAGCAGGTTTGGAAGCACCGGGGAGCTGTTTTTT. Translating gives CASRFGSTGELFF.

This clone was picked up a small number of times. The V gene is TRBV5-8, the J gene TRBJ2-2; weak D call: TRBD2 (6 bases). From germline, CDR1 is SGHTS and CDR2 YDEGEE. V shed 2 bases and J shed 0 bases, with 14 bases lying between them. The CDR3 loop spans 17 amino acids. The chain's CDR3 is CASSFRAGPANTGELFF. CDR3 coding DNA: TGTGCCAGCAGCTTTCGAGCGGGCCCCGCGAACACCGGGGAGCTGTTTTTT. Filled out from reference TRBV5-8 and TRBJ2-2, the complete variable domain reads EAGVTQSPTHLIKTRGQQATLRCSPISGHTSVYWYQQALGLGLQFLLWYDEGEERNRGNFPPRFSGRQFPNYSSELNVNALELEDSALYLCASSFRAGPANTGELFFGEGSRLTVL.

The CDR3 DNA reads TGCAGCGTTGAAAGGTCGAGGGATTACAATGAGCAGTTCTTC. Amino acids: CSVERSRDYNEQFF. This chain uses TRBV29-1 with TRBJ2-1, with a weak D call TRBD2 (5 bases). The ends were cut back, 2 bases at V and 4 bases at J, with 12 bases in the middle. Germline V gives CDR1 SQVTM, CDR2 ANQGSEA. This CDR3 has 14 amino acids.

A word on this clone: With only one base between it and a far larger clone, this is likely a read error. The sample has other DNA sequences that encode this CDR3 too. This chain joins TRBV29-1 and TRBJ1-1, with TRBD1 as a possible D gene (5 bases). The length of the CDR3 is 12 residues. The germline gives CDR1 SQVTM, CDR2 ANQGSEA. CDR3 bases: TGCAGCGTTGACAGGGCTCTCACTGAGGCTTTCTTT. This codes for CSVDRALTEAFF.

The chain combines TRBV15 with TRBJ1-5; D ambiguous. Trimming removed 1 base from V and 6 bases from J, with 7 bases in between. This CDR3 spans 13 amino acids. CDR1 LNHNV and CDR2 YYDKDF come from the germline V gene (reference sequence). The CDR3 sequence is CATSRALGQPQHF. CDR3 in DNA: TGTGCCACCAGCAGAGCCCTAGGTCAGCCCCAGCATTTT.

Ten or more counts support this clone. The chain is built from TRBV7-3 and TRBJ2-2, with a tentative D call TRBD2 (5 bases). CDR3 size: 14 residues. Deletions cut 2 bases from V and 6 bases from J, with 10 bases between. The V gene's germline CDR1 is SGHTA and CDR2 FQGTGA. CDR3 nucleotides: TGTGCCAGCAGCTTAGGGAGTAGCGCCGGGGAGCTGTTTTTT. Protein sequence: CASSLGSSAGELFF. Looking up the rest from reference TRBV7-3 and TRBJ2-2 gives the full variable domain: GAGVSQTPSNKVTEKGKYVELRCDPISGHTALYWYRQSLGQGPEFLIYFQGTGAADDSGLPNDRFFAVRPEGSVSTLKIQRTERGDSAVYLCASSLGSSAGELFFGEGSRLTVL.

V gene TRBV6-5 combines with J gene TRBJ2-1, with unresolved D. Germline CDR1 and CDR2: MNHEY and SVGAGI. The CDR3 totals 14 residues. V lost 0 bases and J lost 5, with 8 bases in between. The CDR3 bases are TGTGCCAGCAGTTACTCGAAACACCACAATGAGCAGTTCTTC. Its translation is CASSYSKHHNEQFF.

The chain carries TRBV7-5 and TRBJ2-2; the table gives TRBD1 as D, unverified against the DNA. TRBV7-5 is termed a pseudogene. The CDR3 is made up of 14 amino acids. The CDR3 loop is CARSFQGTPGELFF. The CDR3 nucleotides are TGTGCCAGAAGCTTCCAGGGGACCCCCGGGGAGCTGTTTTTT.

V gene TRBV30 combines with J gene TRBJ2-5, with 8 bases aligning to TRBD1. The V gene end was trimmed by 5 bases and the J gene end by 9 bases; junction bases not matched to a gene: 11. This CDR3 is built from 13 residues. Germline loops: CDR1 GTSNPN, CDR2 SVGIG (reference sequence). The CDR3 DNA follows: TGTGCCTGGGCCACAGGGGGTCCAGCGGCCCAGTACTTC. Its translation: CAWATGGPAAQYF.

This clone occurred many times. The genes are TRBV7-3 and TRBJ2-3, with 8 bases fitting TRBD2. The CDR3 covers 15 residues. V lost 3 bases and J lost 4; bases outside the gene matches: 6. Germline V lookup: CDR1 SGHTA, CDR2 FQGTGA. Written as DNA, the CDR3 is TGTGCCAGCAGCTTTTCCAGCGGGAGATCAGATACGCAGTATTTT. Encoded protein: CASSFSSGRSDTQYF. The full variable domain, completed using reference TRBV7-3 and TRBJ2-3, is GAGVSQTPSNKVTEKGKYVELRCDPISGHTALYWYRQSLGQGPEFLIYFQGTGAADDSGLPNDRFFAVRPEGSVSTLKIQRTERGDSAVYLCASSFSSGRSDTQYFGPGTRLTVL.

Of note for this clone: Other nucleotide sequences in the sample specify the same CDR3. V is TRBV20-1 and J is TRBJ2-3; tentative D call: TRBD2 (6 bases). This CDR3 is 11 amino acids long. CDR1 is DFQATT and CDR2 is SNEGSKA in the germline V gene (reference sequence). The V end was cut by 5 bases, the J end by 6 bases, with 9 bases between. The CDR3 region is CSARGVDTQYF. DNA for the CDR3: TGCAGTGCTCGCGGGGTGGATACGCAGTATTTT.

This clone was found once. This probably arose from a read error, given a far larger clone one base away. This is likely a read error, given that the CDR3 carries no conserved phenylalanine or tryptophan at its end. For the CDR3, the DNA is TGTGCCTGGGGAAATGAAAAACTGTTTTAT. Protein sequence: CAWGNEKLFY. This sequence joins TRBV30 and TRBJ1-4, with no clear D. The V gene's germline CDR1 is GTSNPN and CDR2 SVGIG (reference sequence). This CDR3 has 10 amino acids. Trimming cost V 5 bases and J 5 bases, with 3 bases left between them.

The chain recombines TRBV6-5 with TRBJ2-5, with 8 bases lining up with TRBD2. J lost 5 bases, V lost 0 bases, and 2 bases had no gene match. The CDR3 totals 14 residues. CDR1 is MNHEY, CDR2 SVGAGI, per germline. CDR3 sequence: CASSYSLAGETQYF. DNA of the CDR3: TGTGCCAGCAGTTACTCGTTAGCGGGGGAGACCCAGTACTTC.

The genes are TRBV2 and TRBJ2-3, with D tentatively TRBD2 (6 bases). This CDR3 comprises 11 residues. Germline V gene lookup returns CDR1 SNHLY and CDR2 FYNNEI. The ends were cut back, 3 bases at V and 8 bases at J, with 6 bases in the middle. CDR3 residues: CASSEEGTQYF. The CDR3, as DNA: TGTGCCAGCAGTGAGGAGGGTACGCAGTATTTT. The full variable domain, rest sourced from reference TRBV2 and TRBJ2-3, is EPEVTQTPSHQVTQMGQEVILRCVPISNHLYFYWYRQILGQKVEFLVSFYNNEISEKSEIFDDQFSVERPDGSNFTLKIRSTKLEDSAMYFCASSEEGTQYFGPGTRLTVL.

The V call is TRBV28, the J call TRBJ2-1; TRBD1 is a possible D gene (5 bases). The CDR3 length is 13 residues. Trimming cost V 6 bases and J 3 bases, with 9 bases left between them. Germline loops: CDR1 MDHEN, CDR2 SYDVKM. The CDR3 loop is CASSLGHYNEQFF. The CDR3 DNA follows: TGTGCCAGCAGCCTAGGACACTACAATGAGCAGTTCTTC.

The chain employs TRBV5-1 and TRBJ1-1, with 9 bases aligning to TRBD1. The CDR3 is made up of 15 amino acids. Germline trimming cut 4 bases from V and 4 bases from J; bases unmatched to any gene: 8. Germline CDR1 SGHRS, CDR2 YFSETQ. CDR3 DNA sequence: TGCGCCAGCAGCGTGGACCTGACAGGGGGCACTGAAGCTTTCTTT. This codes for CASSVDLTGGTEAFF. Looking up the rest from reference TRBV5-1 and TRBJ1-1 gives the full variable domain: KAGVTQTPRYLIKTRGQQVTLSCSPISGHRSVSWYQQTPGQGLQFLFEYFSETQRNKGNFPGRFSGRQFSNSRSEMNVSTLELGDSALYLCASSVDLTGGTEAFFGQGTRLTVV.

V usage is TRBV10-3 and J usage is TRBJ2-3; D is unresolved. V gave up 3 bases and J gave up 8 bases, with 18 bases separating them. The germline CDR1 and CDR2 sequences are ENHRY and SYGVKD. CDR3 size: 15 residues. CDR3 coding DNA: TGTGCCATCAGTGATAATCTACCCCCAACGGGTACGCAGTATTTT. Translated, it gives CAISDNLPPTGTQYF.

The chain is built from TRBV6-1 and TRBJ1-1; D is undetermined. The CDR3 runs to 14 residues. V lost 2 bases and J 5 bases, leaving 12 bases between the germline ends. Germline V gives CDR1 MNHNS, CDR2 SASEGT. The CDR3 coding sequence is TGTGCCAGCAGTGAAACCGAAAGTCGAACTGAAGCTTTCTTT. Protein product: CASSETESRTEAFF.

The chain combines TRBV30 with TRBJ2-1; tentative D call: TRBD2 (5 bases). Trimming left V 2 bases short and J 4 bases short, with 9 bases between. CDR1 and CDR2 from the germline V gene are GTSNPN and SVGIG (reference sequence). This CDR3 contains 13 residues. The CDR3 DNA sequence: TGTGCCTGGAGTACCCGGGGATACAATGAGCAGTTCTTC. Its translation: CAWSTRGYNEQFF.

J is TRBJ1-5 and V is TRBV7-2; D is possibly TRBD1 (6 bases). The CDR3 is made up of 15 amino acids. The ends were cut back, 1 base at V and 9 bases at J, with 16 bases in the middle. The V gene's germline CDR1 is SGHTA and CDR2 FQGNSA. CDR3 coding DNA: TGTGCCAGCAGCTTAGATGAGGGGGGACTGAGGCCCCAGCATTTT. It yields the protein CASSLDEGGLRPQHF.

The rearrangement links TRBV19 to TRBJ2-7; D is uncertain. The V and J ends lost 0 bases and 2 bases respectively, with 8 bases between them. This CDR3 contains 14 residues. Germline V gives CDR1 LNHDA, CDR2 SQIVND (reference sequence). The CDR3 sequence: CASSIDMWAYEQYF. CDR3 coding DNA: TGTGCCAGTAGTATAGATATGTGGGCCTACGAGCAGTACTTC.

The CDR3 loop reads CASRLGASGRQLSTQYF. CDR3 DNA: TGTGCAAGTCGCTTGGGGGCTAGCGGGAGGCAACTTAGTACGCAGTATTTT. The chain joins TRBV12-2 to TRBJ2-3; the table's D call, TRBD2, has no DNA check behind it. TRBV12-2 is recorded as a pseudogene. This CDR3 region has 17 residues.

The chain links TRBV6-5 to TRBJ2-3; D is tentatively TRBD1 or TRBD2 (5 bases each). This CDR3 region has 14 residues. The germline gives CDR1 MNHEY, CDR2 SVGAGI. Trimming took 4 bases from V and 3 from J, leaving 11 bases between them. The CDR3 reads CASSFREGTDTQYF. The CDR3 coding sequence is TGTGCCAGCAGTTTCCGAGAGGGGACAGATACGCAGTATTTT.

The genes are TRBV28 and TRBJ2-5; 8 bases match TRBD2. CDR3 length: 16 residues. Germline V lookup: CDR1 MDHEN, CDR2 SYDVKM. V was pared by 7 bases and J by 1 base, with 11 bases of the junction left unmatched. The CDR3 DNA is TGTGCCAGCATCCCACTTACCGGGACTAGCCAAGAGACCCAGTACTTC. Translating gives CASIPLTGTSQETQYF. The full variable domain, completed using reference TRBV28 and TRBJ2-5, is DVKVTQSSRYLVKRTGEKVFLECVQDMDHENMFWYRQDPGLGLRLIYFSYDVKMKEKGDIPEGYSVSREKKERFSLILESASTNQTSMYLCASIPLTGTSQETQYFGPGTRLLVL.

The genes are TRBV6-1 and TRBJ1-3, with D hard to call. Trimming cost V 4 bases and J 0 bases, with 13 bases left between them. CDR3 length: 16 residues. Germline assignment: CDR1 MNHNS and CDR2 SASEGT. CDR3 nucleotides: TGTGCCAGCAGTGGGTACTGGACTGACTCTGGAAACACCATATATTTT. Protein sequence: CASSGYWTDSGNTIYF.

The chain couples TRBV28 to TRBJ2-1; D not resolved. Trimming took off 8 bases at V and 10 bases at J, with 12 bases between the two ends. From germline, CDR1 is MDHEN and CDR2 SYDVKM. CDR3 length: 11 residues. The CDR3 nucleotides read TGTGCCAGCGGACCTCCCAGAGAGCAGTTCTTC. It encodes CASGPPREQFF.